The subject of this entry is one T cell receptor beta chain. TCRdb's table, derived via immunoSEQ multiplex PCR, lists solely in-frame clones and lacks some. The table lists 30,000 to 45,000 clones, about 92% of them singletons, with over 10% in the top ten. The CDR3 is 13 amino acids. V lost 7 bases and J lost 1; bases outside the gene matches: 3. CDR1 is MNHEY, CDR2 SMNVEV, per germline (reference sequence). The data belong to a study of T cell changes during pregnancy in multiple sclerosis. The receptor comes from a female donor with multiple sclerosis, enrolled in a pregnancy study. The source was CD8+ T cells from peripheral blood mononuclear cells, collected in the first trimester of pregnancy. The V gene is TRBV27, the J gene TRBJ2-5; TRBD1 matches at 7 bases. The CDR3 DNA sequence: TGTGCCAGCACGGACAGGATCCAAGAGACCCAGTACTTC. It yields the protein CASTDRIQETQYF.